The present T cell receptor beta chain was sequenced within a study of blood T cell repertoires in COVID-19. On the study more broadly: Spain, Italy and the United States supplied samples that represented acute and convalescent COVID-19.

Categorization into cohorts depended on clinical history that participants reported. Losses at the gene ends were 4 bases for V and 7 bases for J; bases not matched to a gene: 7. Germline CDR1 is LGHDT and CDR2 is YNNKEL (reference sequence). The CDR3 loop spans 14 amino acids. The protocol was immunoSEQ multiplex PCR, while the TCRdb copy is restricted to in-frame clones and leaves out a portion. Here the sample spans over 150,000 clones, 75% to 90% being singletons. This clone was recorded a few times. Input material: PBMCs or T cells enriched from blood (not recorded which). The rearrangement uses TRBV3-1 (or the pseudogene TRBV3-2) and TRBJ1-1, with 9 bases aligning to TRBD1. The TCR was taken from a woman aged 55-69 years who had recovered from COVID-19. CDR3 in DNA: TGTGCCAGCAGCCGAGGGACAGGGAACGGTGAAGCTTTCTTT. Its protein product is CASSRGTGNGEAFF.